This T cell receptor (beta chain) was captured by sequencing in a study of PD-1 blockade in mismatch repair-deficient tumors. V gave up 5 bases and J gave up 4 bases; unmatched junction bases: 7. The germline CDR1 and CDR2 sequences are SGHRS and YFSETQ. CDR3 length: 15 amino acids. The assay was immunoSEQ multiplex PCR, and TCRdb's table has in-frame clones only and misses some. Here the sample spans some 51,000 clones, 81% being singletons. This clone has a handful of counts. The TCR-sequenced patients were a few responders to pembrolizumab. The rearrangement uses TRBV5-1 and TRBJ2-1; 9 positions match TRBD2. The receptor comes from an adult with mismatch repair-deficient cancer. The sample in question was peripheral blood, obtained roughly 21 weeks after starting pembrolizumab. The CDR3 sequence: CASRERLAEYNEQFF. The CDR3 nucleotides read TGCGCCAGCAGGGAGAGACTAGCGGAATACAATGAGCAGTTCTTC. The full variable domain, its missing parts supplied by reference TRBV5-1 and TRBJ2-1, is KAGVTQTPRYLIKTRGQQVTLSCSPISGHRSVSWYQQTPGQGLQFLFEYFSETQRNKGNFPGRFSGRQFSNSRSEMNVSTLELGDSALYLCASRERLAEYNEQFFGPGTRLTVL.